The present TCR beta chain was sequenced within a study of blood T cell repertoires in COVID-19. Study information: Samples taken during acute and convalescent COVID-19 were collected in the United States, Italy and Spain. The analysed material was cDNA or gDNA that came from T cells, B-cell-depleted T cells, or PBMCs.

Participant ages covered about 18 to 90 years across approximately 25 US areas. Self-reported history from a screening survey and questionnaire set each donor's cohort. Generated by immunoSEQ multiplex PCR, the TCRdb table keeps only in-frame clones and is missing some. Of over 200,000 clones in the sample, about 85% were seen once. Germline CDR1 is SGHDN and CDR2 is FVKESK. The CDR3 totals 15 residues. Between the trimmed V and J ends, which lost 1 base and 1 base, there was a span of 10 bases. V and J are TRBV14 and TRBJ1-1; D might be TRBD1 (6 bases). Sequences were obtained from PBMCs or T cells enriched from blood (not recorded which). The sequence came from a man aged 35 to 55 who had recovered from COVID-19. DNA for the CDR3: TGTGCCAGCAGCCAAGTCCGACAGGCGAACACTGAAGCTTTCTTT. Translating gives CASSQVRQANTEAFF. The whole variable domain, remainder taken from reference TRBV14 and TRBJ1-1, is EAGVTQFPSHSVIEKGQTVTLRCDPISGHDNLYWYRRVMGKEIKFLLHFVKESKQDESGMPNNRFLAERTGGTYSTLKVQPAELEDSGVYFCASSQVRQANTEAFFGQGTRLTVV.